The T cell receptor (beta chain) under discussion was sequenced for a study of regulatory T cells in long-lasting Graves disease. Building the TCR beta libraries relied on iRepertoire HTBI primers, and CDR3 regions underwent Arm-PCR. TCRdb used MiXCR to reprocess the multiplex PCR reads, holding one entry per CDR3 protein. This table has hundreds of thousands of distinct CDR3 sequences, about 16% appearing once. The time point was: newly diagnosed GD, antithyroid drugs for less than 3 months. The TCR library was made from RNA extracted from PBMCs. Study-level results: The study found TRBV28, TRBJ1-2 and TRBJ2-5 favored in persistent disease.

About this clonotype itself: As yet, its antigen is unknown.

Trimming stripped 5 bases from V and 0 bases from J, with 8 bases between. Germline CDR1 is SEHNR and CDR2 is FQNEAQ (reference sequence). CDR3 length equals 14 residues. The sample was also linked to a second study, of T cells in Graves' hyperthyroidism and ophthalmopathy. That investigation notes: Exclusion of a patient resulted from uncontrolled infection, other autoimmune disease, pregnancy or lactation. Each diagnosis was grounded in clinical symptoms, serum thyroxine and TRAb, thyroid ultrasound, and orbital computed tomography.

The sample here was peripheral blood mononuclear cells (PBMCs), taken at new diagnosis, from a patient treated with antithyroid drugs. This TCR was sampled from a woman aged 40 to 65 with Graves disease. The rearrangement uses TRBV7-9 and TRBJ1-3; D is unresolved. Here the CDR3 reads CASSLISSGNTIYF. The CDR3 nucleotides are TGTGCCAGCAGCCTCATTAGCTCTGGAAACACCATATATTTT.